One and the same sample provided the 18 T cell receptor beta chains below, sequenced in a study of blood T cell repertoires in COVID-19. Data came from immunoSEQ multiplex PCR; TCRdb stores just in-frame clones and leaves some out. Here the sample spans over 35,000 clones, 69% being singletons. The sequenced sample was peripheral blood. The receptors derive from a man aged 80 or over with acute or convalescent COVID-19.

This clone was seen only a few times. This chain links TRBV5-1 with TRBJ1-2; 7 nucleotides agree with TRBD1. V lost 0 bases and J lost 4; bases outside the gene matches: 12. This CDR3 spans 17 amino acids. Germline V gene sequence: CDR1 SGHRS, CDR2 YFSETQ. The CDR3 coding sequence is TGCGCCAGCAGCTTGGAGCGACAGGGCCTTCGAGGCTATGGCTACACCTTC. It yields the protein CASSLERQGLRGYGYTF.

This sequence joins TRBV10-3 and TRBJ2-7, with D perhaps TRBD1 (6 bases). The CDR3 covers 15 residues. Germline V gene data show CDR1 as ENHRY and CDR2 as SYGVKD. V was trimmed by 2 bases and J by 3 bases, leaving 14 bases between them. CDR3 nucleotide sequence: TGTGCCATCAGTGAGACACAGGGCCGGGGCTACGAGCAGTACTTC. As protein: CAISETQGRGYEQYF.

This sequence joins TRBV7-9 and TRBJ2-1; 13 nucleotides line up with TRBD2. The germline V gene encodes CDR1 SEHNR and CDR2 FQNEAQ (reference sequence). The J segment lost 10 bases and the V segment lost 5 bases, leaving 8 bases of the junction unmatched. The CDR3 sequence is 15 residues long. DNA for the CDR3: TGTGCCAGCAGCCCGAGACTAGCGGGGGGAGGGGAGCAGTTCTTC. Encoded protein: CASSPRLAGGGEQFF. Full variable domain (outside the CDR3, taken from reference TRBV7-9 and TRBJ2-1): DTGVSQNPRHKITKRGQNVTFRCDPISEHNRLYWYRQTLGQGPEFLTYFQNEAQLEKSRLLSDRFSAERPKGSFSTLEIQRTEQGDSAMYLCASSPRLAGGGEQFFGPGTRLTVL.

This rearrangement joins TRBV13 to TRBJ1-4; 10 nucleotides line up with TRBD1. Unmatched junction bases numbered 6, after V lost 1 base and J lost 7 bases. Germline-derived CDR1 and CDR2 are PRHDT and FYEKMQ (reference sequence). The CDR3 runs 16 residues. This chain's CDR3 is CASSLVSGDRGEKLFF. CDR3 nucleotides: TGTGCCAGCAGCTTAGTGTCGGGGGACAGGGGTGAAAAACTGTTTTTT.

CDR3 sequence: CASSLEPSGGELFF. The CDR3 coding sequence is TGTGCCAGCAGCTTAGAACCTAGTGGCGGGGAGCTGTTTTTT. The chain links TRBV11-2 to TRBJ2-2; D is unclear. This CDR3 comprises 14 residues. CDR1 and CDR2 (germline): SGHAT, FQNNGV. Trimming shortened V by 0 bases and J by 7 bases, and 9 bases separated the two germline ends.

The chain links TRBV27 to TRBJ2-1; 11 bases align to TRBD2. There are 16 residues in the CDR3. Per germline, CDR1 MNHEY and CDR2 SMNVEV (reference sequence). The V segment lost 0 bases and the J segment 9 bases; nucleotides outside the gene matches: 7. The CDR3 loop reads CASSLSSLAGASEQFF. For the CDR3, the DNA is TGTGCCAGCAGTTTATCTTCACTAGCGGGAGCCAGTGAGCAGTTCTTC.

This chain links TRBV5-1 with TRBJ2-3, with TRBD2 matching over 12 bases. Germline V CDR1 and CDR2: SGHRS, YFSETQ. CDR3 length equals 16 residues. The ends lost 3 bases at V and 2 bases at J; junction bases unmatched: 4. Here the CDR3 reads CASSSSGGGFTDTQYF. CDR3 coding DNA: TGCGCCAGCAGCTCTAGCGGGGGGGGATTCACAGATACGCAGTATTTT.

The J gene is TRBJ1-2, the V gene TRBV6-5, with TRBD1 matching 8 bases. Trimming cost V 4 bases and J 7 bases; bases outside gene matches: 14. CDR3 size: 16 residues. CDR1 and CDR2 from the germline V gene are MNHEY and SVGAGI. CDR3 bases: TGTGCCAGCAGTTCCTATAAAGCCGACAGGGGCGGTGGCTACACCTTC. It codes for CASSSYKADRGGGYTF.

This clone has only a few counts. The V gene is TRBV30, the J gene TRBJ2-7; 10 nucleotides match TRBD2. Unmatched junction bases numbered 3, after V lost 2 bases and J lost 5 bases. The CDR3 is 13 residues long. CDR1 and CDR2 from the germline V gene are GTSNPN and SVGIG (reference sequence). The CDR3 DNA reads TGTGCCTGGAGTCTAGCGGGAGTCCACGAGCAGTACTTC. Its translation is CAWSLAGVHEQYF.

This clone has more than one count but fewer than ten. V and J are TRBV5-8 and TRBJ1-6; a possible D gene is TRBD1 (6 bases). The CDR3 totals 13 residues. CDR1 SGHTS and CDR2 YDEGEE come from the germline V gene. The ends were cut back, 2 bases at V and 8 bases at J, with 8 bases in the middle. DNA for the CDR3: TGTGCCAGCAGCTTACGACAGGATTCACCCCTCCACTTT. It translates to CASSLRQDSPLHF.

The V and J genes are TRBV27 and TRBJ1-1; 10 bases map to TRBD1. This CDR3 region has 15 residues. V gave up 4 bases and J gave up 7 bases; unmatched junction bases: 9. CDR1 is MNHEY, CDR2 SMNVEV, per germline (reference sequence). The CDR3 region has the DNA TGTGCCAGCAGTTCCCCGGGACAGGGGAACTTTGAAGCTTTCTTT. Amino acid sequence: CASSSPGQGNFEAFF.

The CDR3 sequence is CASSVGRDGRGIDTQYF. The CDR3 bases are TGTGCCAGCAGCGTAGGCCGAGACGGGAGGGGAATAGATACGCAGTATTTT. The chain has TRBV9 and TRBJ2-3, with 8 nucleotides matching TRBD2. The CDR3 is made up of 17 amino acids. The germline V gene has CDR1 SGDLS and CDR2 YYNGEE. J was trimmed by 5 bases and V by 0 bases; bases with no gene match: 11.

The chain joins TRBV5-1 to TRBJ2-7, with 7 bases fitting TRBD2. The ends lost 4 bases at V and 6 bases at J; junction bases unmatched: 10. This CDR3 contains 14 residues. The germline gives CDR1 SGHRS, CDR2 YFSETQ. The CDR3 loop reads CASSTGGGNAEQYF. In DNA form, the CDR3 reads TGCGCCAGCAGCACCGGGGGAGGGAATGCCGAGCAGTACTTC.

The chain combines TRBV18 with TRBJ1-6; D may be TRBD1 (5 bases). The germline gives CDR1 KGHSH, CDR2 LQKENI. V lost 1 base and J 9 bases, leaving 19 bases between the germline ends. This CDR3 has 17 amino acids. The CDR3 bases are TGTGCCAGCTCACCACGGGAGGGACCCCCAAGCGGTTCACCCCTCCACTTT. Residues: CASSPREGPPSGSPLHF.

V usage is TRBV6-4 and J usage is TRBJ2-2, with D hard to call. CDR3 size: 14 residues. The V end lost 2 bases, the J end lost 4 bases, and 8 bases lay between the germline ends. Germline loops: CDR1 MRHNA, CDR2 SNTAGT. The CDR3 DNA follows: TGTGCCAGCAGTGACGGGCCGCGCACCGGGGAGCTGTTTTTT. Its protein product is CASSDGPRTGELFF.

The chain carries TRBV30 and TRBJ2-2; D is perhaps TRBD2 (6 bases). The CDR3 has 13 amino acids. Trimming took 1 base from V and 6 from J, leaving 9 bases between them. Germline lookup yields CDR1 GTSNPN and CDR2 SVGIG (reference sequence). CDR3 nucleotide sequence: TGTGCCTGGAGTGAACTAGCACCCGGGGAGCTGTTTTTT. This sequence encodes CAWSELAPGELFF.

V and J are TRBV19 and TRBJ1-4; the match to TRBD1 covers 9 bases. CDR3 length: 17 residues. V dropped 5 bases and J dropped 7; count of bases not matched to a gene: 14. Germline V gene sequence: CDR1 LNHDA, CDR2 SQIVND (reference sequence). The chain's CDR3 is CASSPQGASAESEKLFF. The CDR3, as DNA: TGTGCCAGTAGTCCACAGGGGGCCTCCGCCGAGAGTGAAAAACTGTTTTTT.

This chain connects TRBV2 to TRBJ2-7; D possibly corresponds to TRBD2 (6 bases). Germline CDR1 reads SNHLY; CDR2 reads FYNNEI. V lost 1 base to trimming and J lost 4 bases, with 11 bases between them. The CDR3 is 14 amino acids. The CDR3 DNA reads TGTGCCAGCAGTGAAGAGGGACTGCCTTACGAGCAGTACTTC. This sequence encodes CASSEEGLPYEQYF.